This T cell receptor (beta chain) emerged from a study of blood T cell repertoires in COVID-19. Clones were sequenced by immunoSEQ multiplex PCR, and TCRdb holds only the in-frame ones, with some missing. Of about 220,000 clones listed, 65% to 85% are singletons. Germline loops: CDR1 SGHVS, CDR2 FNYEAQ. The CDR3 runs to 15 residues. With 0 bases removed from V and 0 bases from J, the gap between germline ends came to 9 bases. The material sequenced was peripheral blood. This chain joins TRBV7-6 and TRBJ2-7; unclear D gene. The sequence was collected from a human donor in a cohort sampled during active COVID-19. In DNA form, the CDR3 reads TGTGCCAGCAGCTTAGCGAGGCGGTCCTCCTACGAGCAGTACTTC. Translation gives CASSLARRSSYEQYF.